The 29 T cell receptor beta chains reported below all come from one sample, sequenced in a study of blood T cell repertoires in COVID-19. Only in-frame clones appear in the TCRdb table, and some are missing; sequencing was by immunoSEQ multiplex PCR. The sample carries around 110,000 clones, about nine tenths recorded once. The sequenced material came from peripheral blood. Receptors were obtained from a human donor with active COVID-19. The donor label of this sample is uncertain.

The CDR3 here is CASSIHNEQFF. CDR3 bases: TGTGCCAGCAGCATACATAATGAGCAGTTCTTC. The chain recombines TRBV11-2 with TRBJ2-1; D is uncertain. The V and J ends lost 5 bases and 7 bases respectively, with 6 bases between them. Germline assignment: CDR1 SGHAT and CDR2 FQNNGV. The CDR3 contains 11 residues.

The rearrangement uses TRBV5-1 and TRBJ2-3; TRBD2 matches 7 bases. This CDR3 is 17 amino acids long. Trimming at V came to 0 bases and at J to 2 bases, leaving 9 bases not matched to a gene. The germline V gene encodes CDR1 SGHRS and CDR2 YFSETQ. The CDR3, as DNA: TGCGCCAGCAGCTTGGTGCCGGGACTACCTTCCACAGATACGCAGTATTTT. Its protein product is CASSLVPGLPSTDTQYF.

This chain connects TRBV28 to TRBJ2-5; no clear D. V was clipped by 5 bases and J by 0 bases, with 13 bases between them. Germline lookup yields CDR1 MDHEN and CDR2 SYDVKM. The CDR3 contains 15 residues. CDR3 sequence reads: CASSPPPPDQETQYF. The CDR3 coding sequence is TGTGCCAGCAGTCCCCCCCCTCCGGACCAAGAGACCCAGTACTTC. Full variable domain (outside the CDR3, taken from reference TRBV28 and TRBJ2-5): DVKVTQSSRYLVKRTGEKVFLECVQDMDHENMFWYRQDPGLGLRLIYFSYDVKMKEKGDIPEGYSVSREKKERFSLILESASTNQTSMYLCASSPPPPDQETQYFGPGTRLLVL.

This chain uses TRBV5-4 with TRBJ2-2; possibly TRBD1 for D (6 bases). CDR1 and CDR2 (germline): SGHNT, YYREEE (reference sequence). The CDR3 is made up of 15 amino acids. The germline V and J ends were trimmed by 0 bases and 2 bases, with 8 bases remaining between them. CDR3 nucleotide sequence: TGTGCCAGCAGCTTGGGGGGGCGAAACACCGGGGAGCTGTTTTTT. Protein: CASSLGGRNTGELFF.

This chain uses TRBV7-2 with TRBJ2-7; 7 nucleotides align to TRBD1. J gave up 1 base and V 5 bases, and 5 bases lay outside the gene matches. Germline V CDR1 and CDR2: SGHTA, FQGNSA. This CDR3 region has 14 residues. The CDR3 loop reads CASSPRQGSYEQYF. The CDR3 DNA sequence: TGTGCCAGCAGCCCCAGACAGGGATCCTACGAGCAGTACTTC.

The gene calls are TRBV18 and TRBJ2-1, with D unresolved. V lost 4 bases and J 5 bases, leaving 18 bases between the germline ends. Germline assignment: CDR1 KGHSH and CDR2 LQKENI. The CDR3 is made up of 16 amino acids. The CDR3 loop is CASSLLGSGWDNEQFF. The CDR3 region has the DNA TGTGCCAGCTCACTACTTGGGTCAGGATGGGACAATGAGCAGTTCTTC.

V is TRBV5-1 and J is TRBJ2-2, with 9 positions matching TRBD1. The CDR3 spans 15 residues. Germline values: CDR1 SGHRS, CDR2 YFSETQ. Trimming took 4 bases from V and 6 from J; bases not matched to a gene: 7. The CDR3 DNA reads TGCGCCAGCAGCGGGGGACAGGGCGGGGCCGGGGAGCTGTTTTTT. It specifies CASSGGQGGAGELFF.

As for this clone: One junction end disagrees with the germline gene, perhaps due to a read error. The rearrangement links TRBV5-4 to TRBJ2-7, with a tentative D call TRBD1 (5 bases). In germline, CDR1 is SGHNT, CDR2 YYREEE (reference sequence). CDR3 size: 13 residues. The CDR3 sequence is CASRLEGVGEQYF. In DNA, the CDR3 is TGTGCCAGCAGATTGGAAGGGGTAGGCGAGCAGTACTTC.

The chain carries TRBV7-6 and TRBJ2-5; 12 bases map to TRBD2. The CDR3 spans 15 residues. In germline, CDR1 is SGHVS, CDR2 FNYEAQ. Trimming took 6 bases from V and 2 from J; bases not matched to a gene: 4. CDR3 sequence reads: CASRLGTSGQETQYF. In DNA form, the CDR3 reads TGTGCCAGCAGACTCGGGACTAGCGGGCAAGAGACCCAGTACTTC. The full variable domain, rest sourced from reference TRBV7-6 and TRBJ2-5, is GAGVSQSPRYKVTKRGQDVALRCDPISGHVSLYWYRQALGQGPEFLTYFNYEAQQDKSGLPNDRFSAERPEGSISTLTIQRTEQRDSAMYRCASRLGTSGQETQYFGPGTRLLVL.

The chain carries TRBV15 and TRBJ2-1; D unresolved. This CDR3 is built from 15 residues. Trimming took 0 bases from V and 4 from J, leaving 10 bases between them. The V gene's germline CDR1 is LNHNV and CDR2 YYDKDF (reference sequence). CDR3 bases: TGTGCCACCAGCAGAGAACTCTATTCTTACAATGAGCAGTTCTTC. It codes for CATSRELYSYNEQFF.

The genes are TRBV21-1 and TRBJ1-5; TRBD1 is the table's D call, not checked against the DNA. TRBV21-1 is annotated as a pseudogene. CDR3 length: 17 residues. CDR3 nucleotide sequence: TGTGCCAGCAGCCCCGATGGTGTTCAGGGGGCCGGTCAGCCCCAGCATTTT. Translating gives CASSPDGVQGAGQPQHF.

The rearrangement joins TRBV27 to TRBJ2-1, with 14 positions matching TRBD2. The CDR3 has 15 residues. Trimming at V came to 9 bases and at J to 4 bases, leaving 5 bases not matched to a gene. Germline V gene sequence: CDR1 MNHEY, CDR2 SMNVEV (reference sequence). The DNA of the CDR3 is TGTGCCAGTGGACTAGCGGGGGGAATTTACAATGAGCAGTTCTTC. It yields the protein CASGLAGGIYNEQFF.

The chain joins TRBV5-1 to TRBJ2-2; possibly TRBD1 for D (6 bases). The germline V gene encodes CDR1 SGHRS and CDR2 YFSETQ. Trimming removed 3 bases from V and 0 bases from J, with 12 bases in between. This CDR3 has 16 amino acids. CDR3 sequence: CASSWVGDTNTGELFF. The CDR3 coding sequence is TGCGCCAGCAGCTGGGTGGGGGACACGAACACCGGGGAGCTGTTTTTT.

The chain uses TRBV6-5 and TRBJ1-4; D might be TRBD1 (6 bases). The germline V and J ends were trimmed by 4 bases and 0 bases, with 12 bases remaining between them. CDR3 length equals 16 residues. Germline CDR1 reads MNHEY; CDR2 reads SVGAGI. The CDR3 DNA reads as TGTGCCAGCAGTTCTGGGACACCTGCAACTAATGAAAAACTGTTTTTT. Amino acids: CASSSGTPATNEKLFF.

CDR3 nucleotide sequence: TGCGCCAGCAGCCAGGGACGGACAGGCCTAAGCTCCTATAATTCACCCCTCCACTTT. This translates into CASSQGRTGLSSYNSPLHF. The chain has TRBV4-1 and TRBJ1-6, with TRBD1 identical over 7 bases. The CDR3 length is 19 residues. Per germline, CDR1 MGHRA and CDR2 YSYEKL. V shed 3 bases and J 0 bases; nucleotides not matched to a gene: 11.

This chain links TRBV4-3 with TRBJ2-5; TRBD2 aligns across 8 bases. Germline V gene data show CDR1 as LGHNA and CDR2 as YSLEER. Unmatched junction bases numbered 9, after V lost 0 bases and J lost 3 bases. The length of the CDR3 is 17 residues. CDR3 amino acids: CASSQDTSTSAKETQYF. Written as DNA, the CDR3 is TGCGCCAGCAGCCAAGATACCTCGACTAGCGCAAAAGAGACCCAGTACTTC.

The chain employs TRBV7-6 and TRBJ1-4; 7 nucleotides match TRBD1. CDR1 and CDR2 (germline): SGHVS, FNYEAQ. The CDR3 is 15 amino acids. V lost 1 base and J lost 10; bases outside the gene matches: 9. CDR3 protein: CASSLGTGALRKLFF. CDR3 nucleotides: TGTGCCAGCAGCTTAGGCACAGGGGCCCTTCGAAAACTGTTTTTT.

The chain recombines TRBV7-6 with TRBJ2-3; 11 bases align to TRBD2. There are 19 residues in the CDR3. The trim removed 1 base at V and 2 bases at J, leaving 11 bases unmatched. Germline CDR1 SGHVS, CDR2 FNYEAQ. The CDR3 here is CASSLVFLGTSGPTDTQYF. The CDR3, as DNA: TGTGCCAGCAGCTTAGTTTTTCTAGGGACTAGCGGACCCACAGATACGCAGTATTTT.

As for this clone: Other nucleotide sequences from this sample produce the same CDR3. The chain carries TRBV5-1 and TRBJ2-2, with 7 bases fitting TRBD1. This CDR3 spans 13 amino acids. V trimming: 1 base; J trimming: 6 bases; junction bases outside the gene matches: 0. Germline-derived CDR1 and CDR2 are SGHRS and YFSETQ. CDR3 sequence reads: CASSLQGAGELFF. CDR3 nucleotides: TGCGCCAGCAGCTTGCAGGGGGCCGGGGAGCTGTTTTTT.

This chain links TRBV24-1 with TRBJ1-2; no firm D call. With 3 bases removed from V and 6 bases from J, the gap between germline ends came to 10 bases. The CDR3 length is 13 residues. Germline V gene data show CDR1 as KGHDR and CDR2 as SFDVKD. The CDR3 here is CATSDTGINGYTF. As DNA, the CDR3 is TGTGCCACCAGTGATACGGGGATTAATGGCTACACCTTC.

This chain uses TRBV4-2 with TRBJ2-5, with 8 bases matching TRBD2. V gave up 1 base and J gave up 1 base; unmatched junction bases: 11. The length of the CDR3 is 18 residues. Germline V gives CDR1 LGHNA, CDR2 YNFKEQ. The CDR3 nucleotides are TGTGCCAGCAGCCAAGGCACGGGGGGGGGTGAGGCCCAAGAGACCCAGTACTTC. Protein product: CASSQGTGGGEAQETQYF.

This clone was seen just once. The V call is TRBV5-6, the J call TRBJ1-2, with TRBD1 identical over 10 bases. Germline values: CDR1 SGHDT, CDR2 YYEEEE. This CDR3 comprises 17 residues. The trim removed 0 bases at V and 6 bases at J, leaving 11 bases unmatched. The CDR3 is CASSLAEWDRGIDGYTF. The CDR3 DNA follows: TGTGCCAGCAGCTTGGCGGAGTGGGACAGGGGCATCGATGGCTACACCTTC.

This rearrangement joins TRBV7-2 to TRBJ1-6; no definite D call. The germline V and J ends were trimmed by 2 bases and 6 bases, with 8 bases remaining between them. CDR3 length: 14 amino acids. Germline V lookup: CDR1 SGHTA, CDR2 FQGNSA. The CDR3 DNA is TGTGCCAGCAGCTTAATAAGGAGTAATTCACCCCTCCACTTT. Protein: CASSLIRSNSPLHF.

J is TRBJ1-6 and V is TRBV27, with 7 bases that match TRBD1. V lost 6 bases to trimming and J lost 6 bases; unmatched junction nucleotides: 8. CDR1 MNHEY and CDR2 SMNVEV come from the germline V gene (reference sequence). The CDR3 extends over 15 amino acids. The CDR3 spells CASRQQTGTNSPLHF. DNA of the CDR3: TGTGCCAGCAGGCAACAGACAGGGACTAATTCACCCCTCCACTTT.

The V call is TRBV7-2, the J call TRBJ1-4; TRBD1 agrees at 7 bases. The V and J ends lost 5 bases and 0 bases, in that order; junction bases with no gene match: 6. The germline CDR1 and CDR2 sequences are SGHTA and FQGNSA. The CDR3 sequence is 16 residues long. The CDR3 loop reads CASSPRQGATNEKLFF. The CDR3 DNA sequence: TGTGCCAGCAGCCCAAGACAGGGTGCAACTAATGAAAAACTGTTTTTT. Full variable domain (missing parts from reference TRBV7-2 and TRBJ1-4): GAGVSQSPSNKVTEKGKDVELRCDPISGHTALYWYRQSLGQGLEFLIYFQGNSAPDKSGLPSDRFSAERTGGSVSTLTIQRTQQEDSAVYLCASSPRQGATNEKLFFGSGTQLSVL.

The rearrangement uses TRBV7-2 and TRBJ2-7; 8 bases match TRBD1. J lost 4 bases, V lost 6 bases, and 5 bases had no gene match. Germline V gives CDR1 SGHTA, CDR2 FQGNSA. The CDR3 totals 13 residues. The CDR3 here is CASRKTGGYEQYF. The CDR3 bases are TGTGCCAGCAGAAAAACAGGGGGTTACGAGCAGTACTTC.

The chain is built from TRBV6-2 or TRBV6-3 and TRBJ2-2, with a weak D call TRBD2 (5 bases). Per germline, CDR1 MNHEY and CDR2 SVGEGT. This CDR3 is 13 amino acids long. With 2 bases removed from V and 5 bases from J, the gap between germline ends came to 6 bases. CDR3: CASSYRETGELFF. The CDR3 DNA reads TGTGCCAGCAGTTACCGGGAAACCGGGGAGCTGTTTTTT.

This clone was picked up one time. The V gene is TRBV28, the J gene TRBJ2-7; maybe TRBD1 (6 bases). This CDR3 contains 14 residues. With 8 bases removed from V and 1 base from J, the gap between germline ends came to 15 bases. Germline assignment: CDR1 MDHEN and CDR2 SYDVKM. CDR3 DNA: TGTGCCAGCTCAACTCGCGGACAGTCCTACGAGCAGTACTTC. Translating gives CASSTRGQSYEQYF.

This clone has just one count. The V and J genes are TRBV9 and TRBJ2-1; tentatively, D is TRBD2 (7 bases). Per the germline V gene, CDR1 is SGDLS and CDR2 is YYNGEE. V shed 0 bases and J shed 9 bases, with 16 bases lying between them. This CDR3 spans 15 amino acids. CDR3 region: CASSVGGGAALEQFF. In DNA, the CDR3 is TGTGCCAGCAGCGTAGGTGGGGGGGCCGCGCTTGAGCAGTTCTTC.